A selection of T cell receptor beta chains follows, all from one sample in a study of blood T cell repertoires in COVID-19. Using immunoSEQ multiplex PCR, the repertoire was profiled, and TCRdb retains in-frame clones only, with some absent. The profile covers around 70,000 clones, with roughly 80% appearing a single time and 6.6% taken by the ten largest. The source material was peripheral blood. All receptors derive from a man aged 55 to 70 with acute or convalescent COVID-19. CDR3s include the opening cysteine and the closing phenylalanine or tryptophan. The order of the fields is J gene, clone size, D gene, V gene, CDR3 protein, CDR3 DNA. The D gene is left open where the match is weak. The size field is filled for only some rows; it gives once, few, many or a size class.

J gene: TRBJ1-2
clone size: few
D gene: .
V gene: TRBV7-2
CDR3 protein: CASSLEPRGFGGIAGYTF
CDR3 DNA: TGTGCCAGCAGCTTAGAGCCCAGGGGTTTTGGTGGGATCGCTGGCTACACCTTC

J gene: TRBJ1-1
clone size: .
D gene: .
V gene: TRBV19
CDR3 protein: CASSTGTHNTEAFF
CDR3 DNA: TGTGCCAGTAGTACCGGGACACACAACACTGAAGCTTTCTTT

J gene: TRBJ2-1
clone size: .
D gene: .
V gene: TRBV18
CDR3 protein: CASSPISGAGNEQFF
CDR3 DNA: TGTGCCAGCTCGCCCATCTCGGGAGCGGGCAATGAGCAGTTCTTC

J gene: TRBJ2-5
clone size: .
D gene: .
V gene: TRBV23-1
CDR3 protein: CASSHRERETQYF
CDR3 DNA: TGCGCCAGCTCCCACCGAGAGAGGGAGACCCAGTACTTC

J gene: TRBJ1-5
clone size: few
D gene: .
V gene: TRBV2
CDR3 protein: CASSEMGAHNQPQHF
CDR3 DNA: TGTGCCAGCAGTGAAATGGGGGCTCACAATCAGCCCCAGCATTTT

J gene: TRBJ1-1
clone size: once
D gene: .
V gene: TRBV30
CDR3 protein: CAWSAQGNTEAFF
CDR3 DNA: TGTGCCTGGAGTGCACAGGGGAACACTGAAGCTTTCTTT

J gene: TRBJ1-2
clone size: .
D gene: TRBD1
V gene: TRBV23-1
CDR3 protein: CASSQRGQGGTNYGYTF
CDR3 DNA: TGCGCCAGCAGTCAAAGGGGACAGGGGGGGACTAACTATGGCTACACCTTC

J gene: TRBJ2-2
clone size: .
D gene: TRBD2
V gene: TRBV5-6
CDR3 protein: CASSLGFGGAGTGELFF
CDR3 DNA: TGTGCCAGCAGCTTGGGTTTCGGGGGGGCCGGGACCGGGGAGCTGTTTTTT

J gene: TRBJ1-4
clone size: once
D gene: .
V gene: TRBV12-3/TRBV12-4
CDR3 protein: CASSLSGEKLFF
CDR3 DNA: TGTGCCAGCAGTTTATCAGGTGAAAAACTGTTTTTT

J gene: TRBJ1-4
clone size: once
D gene: TRBD1
V gene: TRBV5-5
CDR3 protein: CASSFGAQGQGSEKLFF
CDR3 DNA: TGTGCCAGCAGCTTTGGTGCACAGGGACAGGGAAGCGAAAAACTGTTTTTT

J gene: TRBJ1-1
clone size: .
D gene: TRBD1
V gene: TRBV3-1/TRBV3-2
CDR3 protein: CASSSDRAKAFF
CDR3 DNA: TGTGCCAGCAGCTCGGACAGGGCCAAAGCTTTCTTT

J gene: TRBJ1-4
clone size: .
D gene: .
V gene: TRBV2
CDR3 protein: CASSEGGLATNEKLFF
CDR3 DNA: TGTGCCAGCAGTGAAGGCGGACTTGCAACTAATGAAAAACTGTTTTTT

J gene: TRBJ1-5
clone size: .
D gene: .
V gene: TRBV30
CDR3 protein: CAWSGTASRNQPQHF
CDR3 DNA: TGTGCCTGGAGTGGGACAGCCTCTAGAAATCAGCCCCAGCATTTT

J gene: TRBJ1-3
clone size: .
D gene: TRBD1
V gene: TRBV30
CDR3 protein: CAWRAGDRGNGNTIYF
CDR3 DNA: TGTGCCTGGAGGGCCGGGGACAGGGGTAATGGAAACACCATATATTTT

J gene: TRBJ2-5
clone size: .
D gene: TRBD2
V gene: TRBV5-6
CDR3 protein: CASSLFTSGGRETQYF
CDR3 DNA: TGTGCCAGCAGCTTGTTTACTAGCGGGGGGCGGGAGACCCAGTACTTC